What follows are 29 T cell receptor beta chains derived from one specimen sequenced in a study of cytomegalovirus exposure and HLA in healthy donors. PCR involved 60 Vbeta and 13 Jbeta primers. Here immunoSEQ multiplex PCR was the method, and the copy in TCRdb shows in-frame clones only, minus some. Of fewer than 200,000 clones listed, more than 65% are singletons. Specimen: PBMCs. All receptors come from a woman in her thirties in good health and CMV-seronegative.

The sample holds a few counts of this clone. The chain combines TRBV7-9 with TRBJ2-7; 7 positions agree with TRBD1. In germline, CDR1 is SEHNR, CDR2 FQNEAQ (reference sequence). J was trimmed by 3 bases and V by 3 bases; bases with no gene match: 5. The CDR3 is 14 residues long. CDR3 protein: CASSFQGQIYEQYF. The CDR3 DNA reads TGTGCCAGCAGCTTTCAGGGACAGATCTACGAGCAGTACTTC.

CDR3: CASSSRGGIYGYTF. The CDR3 DNA reads TGTGCCAGCAGCTCCCGGGGGGGAATCTATGGCTACACCTTC. The chain carries TRBV5-6 and TRBJ1-2; tentative D call: TRBD1 (5 bases). Trimming stripped 3 bases from V and 4 bases from J, with 13 bases between. The germline V gene encodes CDR1 SGHDT and CDR2 YYEEEE. This CDR3 region has 14 residues.

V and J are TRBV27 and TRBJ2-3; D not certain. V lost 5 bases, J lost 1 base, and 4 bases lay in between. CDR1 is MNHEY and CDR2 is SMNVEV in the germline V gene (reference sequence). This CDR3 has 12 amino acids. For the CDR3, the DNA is TGTGCCAGCAGTCCGGGCACAGATACGCAGTATTTT. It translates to CASSPGTDTQYF.

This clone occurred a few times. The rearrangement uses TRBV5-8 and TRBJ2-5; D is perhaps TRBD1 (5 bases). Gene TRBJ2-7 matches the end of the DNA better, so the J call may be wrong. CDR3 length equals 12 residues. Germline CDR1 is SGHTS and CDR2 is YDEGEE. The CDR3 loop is CASSFRVYEQYF. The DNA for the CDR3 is TGTGCCAGCAGCTTCAGGGTTTACGAGCAGTACTTC.

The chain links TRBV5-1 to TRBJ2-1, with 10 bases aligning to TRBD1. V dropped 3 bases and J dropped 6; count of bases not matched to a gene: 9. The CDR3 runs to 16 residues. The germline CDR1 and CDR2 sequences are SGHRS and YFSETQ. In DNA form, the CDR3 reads TGCGCCAGCAGCTCAATTCGGGACAGGGGTAGCAATGAGCAGTTCTTC. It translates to CASSSIRDRGSNEQFF.

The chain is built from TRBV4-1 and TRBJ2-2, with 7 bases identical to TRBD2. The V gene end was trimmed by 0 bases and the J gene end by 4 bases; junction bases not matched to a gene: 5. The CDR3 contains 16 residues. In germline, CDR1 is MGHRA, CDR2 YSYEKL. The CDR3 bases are TGCGCCAGCAGCCAAGATAGGCTAGCGGTCACCGGGGAGCTGTTTTTT. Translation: CASSQDRLAVTGELFF.

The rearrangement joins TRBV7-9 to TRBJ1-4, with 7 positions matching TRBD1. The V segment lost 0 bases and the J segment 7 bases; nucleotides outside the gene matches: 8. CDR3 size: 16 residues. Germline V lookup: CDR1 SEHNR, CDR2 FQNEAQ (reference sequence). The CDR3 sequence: CASSLARRGGPEKLFF. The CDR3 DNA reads TGTGCCAGCAGCTTAGCCAGACGAGGGGGCCCTGAAAAACTGTTTTTT.

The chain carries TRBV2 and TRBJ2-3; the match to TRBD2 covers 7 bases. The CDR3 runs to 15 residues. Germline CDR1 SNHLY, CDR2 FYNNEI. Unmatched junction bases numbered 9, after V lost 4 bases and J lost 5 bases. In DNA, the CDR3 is TGTGCCAGCAGTGTACGGGGGGTTTTGGGAGATACGCAGTATTTT. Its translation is CASSVRGVLGDTQYF.

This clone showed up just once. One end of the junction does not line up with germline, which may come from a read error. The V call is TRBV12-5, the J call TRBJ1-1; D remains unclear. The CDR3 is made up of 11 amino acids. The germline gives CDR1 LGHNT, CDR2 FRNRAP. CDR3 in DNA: TGTGCTAGTGGTGTAAATGGAGATCTGAGGTTT. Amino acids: CASGVNGDLRF.

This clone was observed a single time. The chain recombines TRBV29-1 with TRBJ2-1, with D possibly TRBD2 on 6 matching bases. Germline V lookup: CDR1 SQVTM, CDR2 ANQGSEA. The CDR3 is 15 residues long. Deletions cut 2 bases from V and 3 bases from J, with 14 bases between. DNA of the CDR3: TGCAGCGTTGAACGCGGGGTTACCATCTACAATGAGCAGTTCTTC. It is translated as CSVERGVTIYNEQFF.

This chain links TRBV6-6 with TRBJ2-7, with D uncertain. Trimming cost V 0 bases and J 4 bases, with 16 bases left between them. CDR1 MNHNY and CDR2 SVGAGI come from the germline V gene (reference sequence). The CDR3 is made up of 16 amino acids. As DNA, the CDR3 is TGTGCCAGCAGTTACTCGTTTACTACTTCTAGGTACGAGCAGTACTTC. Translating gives CASSYSFTTSRYEQYF.

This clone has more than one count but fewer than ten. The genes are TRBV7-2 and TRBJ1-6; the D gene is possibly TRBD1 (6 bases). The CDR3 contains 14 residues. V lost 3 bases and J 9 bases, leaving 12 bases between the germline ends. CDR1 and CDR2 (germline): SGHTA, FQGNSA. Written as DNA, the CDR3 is TGTGCCAGCAGCTTGGACAGCGTTCCTTCACCCCTCCACTTT. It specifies CASSLDSVPSPLHF.

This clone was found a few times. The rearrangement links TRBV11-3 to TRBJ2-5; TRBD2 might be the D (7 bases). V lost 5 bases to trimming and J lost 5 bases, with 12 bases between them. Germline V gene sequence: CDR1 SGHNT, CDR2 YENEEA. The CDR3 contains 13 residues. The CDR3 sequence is CASSPQGGETQYF. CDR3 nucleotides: TGTGCCAGCAGCCCACAGGGAGGGGAGACCCAGTACTTC.

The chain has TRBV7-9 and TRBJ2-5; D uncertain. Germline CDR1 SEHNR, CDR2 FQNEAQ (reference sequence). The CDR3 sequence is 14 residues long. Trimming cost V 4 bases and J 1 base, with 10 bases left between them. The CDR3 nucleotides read TGTGCCAGCAGCTCCGGGTACTTCCAAGAGACCCAGTACTTC. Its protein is CASSSGYFQETQYF.

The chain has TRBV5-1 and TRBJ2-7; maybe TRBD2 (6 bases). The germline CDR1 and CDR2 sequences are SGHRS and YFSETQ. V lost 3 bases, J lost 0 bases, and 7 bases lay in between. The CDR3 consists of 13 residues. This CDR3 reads CASSSEGSYEQYF. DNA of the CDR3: TGCGCCAGCAGCTCGGAGGGCTCCTACGAGCAGTACTTC.

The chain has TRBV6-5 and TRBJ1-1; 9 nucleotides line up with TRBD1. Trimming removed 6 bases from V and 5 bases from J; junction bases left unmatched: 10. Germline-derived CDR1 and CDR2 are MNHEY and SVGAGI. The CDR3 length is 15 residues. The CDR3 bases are TGTGCCAGCAGGGTGCACAGGGGGCAGGGTACTGAAGCTTTCTTT. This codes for CASRVHRGQGTEAFF.

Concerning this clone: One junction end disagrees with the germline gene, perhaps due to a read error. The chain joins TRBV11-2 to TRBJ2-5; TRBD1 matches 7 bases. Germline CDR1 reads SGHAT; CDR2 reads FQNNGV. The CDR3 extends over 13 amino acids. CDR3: CASSLDVTTGNNF. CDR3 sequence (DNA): TGTGCCAGCAGCTTAGATGTTACGACAGGGAATAACTTC.

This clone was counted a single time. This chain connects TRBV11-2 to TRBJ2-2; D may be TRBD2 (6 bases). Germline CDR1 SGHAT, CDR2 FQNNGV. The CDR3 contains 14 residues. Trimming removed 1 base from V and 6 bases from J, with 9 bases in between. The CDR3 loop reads CASSLGGLAGELFF. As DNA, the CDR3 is TGTGCCAGCAGCTTAGGGGGACTTGCCGGGGAGCTGTTTTTT.

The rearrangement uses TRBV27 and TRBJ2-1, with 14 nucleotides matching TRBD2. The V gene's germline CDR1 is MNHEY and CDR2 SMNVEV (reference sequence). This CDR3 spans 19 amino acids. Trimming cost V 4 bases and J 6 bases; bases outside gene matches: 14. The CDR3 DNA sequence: TGTGCCAGCAGTTACCGTCCCGGGACTAGCGGGAGAATTAGCAATGAGCAGTTCTTC. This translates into CASSYRPGTSGRISNEQFF.

This chain's CDR3 is CASSLPRGELFF. The CDR3 DNA follows: TGTGCCAGCAGCTTGCCCCGGGGGGAGCTGTTTTTT. V and J are TRBV5-6 and TRBJ2-2; no clear D. The CDR3 sequence is 12 residues long. Trimming took off 1 base at V and 8 bases at J, with 6 bases between the two ends. Germline V lookup: CDR1 SGHDT, CDR2 YYEEEE.

The CDR3 spells CASSLAGQANTGELFF. CDR3 nucleotide sequence: TGCGCCAGCAGCTTGGCCGGACAGGCTAACACCGGGGAGCTGTTTTTT. This sequence joins TRBV5-1 and TRBJ2-2; 7 bases fit TRBD1. The V and J ends lost 0 bases and 2 bases, in that order; junction bases with no gene match: 4. CDR3 length: 16 amino acids. Per the germline V gene, CDR1 is SGHRS and CDR2 is YFSETQ.

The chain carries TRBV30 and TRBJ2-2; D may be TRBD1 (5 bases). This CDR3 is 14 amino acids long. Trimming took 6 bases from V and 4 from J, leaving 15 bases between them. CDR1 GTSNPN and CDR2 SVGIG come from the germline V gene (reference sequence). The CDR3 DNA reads TGTGCCTGCCACGATCAGGGTGTCACCGGGGAGCTGTTTTTT. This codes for CACHDQGVTGELFF.

The CDR3 nucleotides read TGCGCCAGCAGCCAAAAGCCCCGACTAGCGGGAGGCACCGGGGAGCTGTTTTTT. This codes for CASSQKPRLAGGTGELFF. The V call is TRBV4-1, the J call TRBJ2-2; 13 nucleotides align to TRBD2. Germline values: CDR1 MGHRA, CDR2 YSYEKL. The length of the CDR3 is 18 residues. The J segment lost 4 bases and the V segment lost 2 bases, leaving 7 bases of the junction unmatched.

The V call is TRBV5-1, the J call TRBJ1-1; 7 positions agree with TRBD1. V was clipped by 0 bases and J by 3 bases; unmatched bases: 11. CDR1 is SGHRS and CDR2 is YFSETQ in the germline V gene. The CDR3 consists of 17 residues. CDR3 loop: CASSLVATDREYTEAFF. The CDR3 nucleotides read TGCGCCAGCAGCTTGGTTGCAACAGACAGGGAGTACACTGAAGCTTTCTTT.

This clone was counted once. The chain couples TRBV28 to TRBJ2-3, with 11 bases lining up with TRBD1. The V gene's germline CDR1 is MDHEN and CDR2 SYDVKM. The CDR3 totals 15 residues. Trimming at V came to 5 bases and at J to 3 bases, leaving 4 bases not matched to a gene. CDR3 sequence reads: CASSQGQGATDTQYF. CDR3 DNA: TGTGCCAGCAGTCAAGGACAGGGGGCTACAGATACGCAGTATTTT.

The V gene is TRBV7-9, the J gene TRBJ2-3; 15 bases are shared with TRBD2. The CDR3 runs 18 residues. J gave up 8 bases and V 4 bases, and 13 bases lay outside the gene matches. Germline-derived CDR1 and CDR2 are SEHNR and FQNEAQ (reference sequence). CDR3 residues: CASSSGLAGGGPQSTQYF. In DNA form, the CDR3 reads TGTGCCAGCAGCTCGGGACTAGCGGGGGGCGGGCCACAGAGTACGCAGTATTTT.

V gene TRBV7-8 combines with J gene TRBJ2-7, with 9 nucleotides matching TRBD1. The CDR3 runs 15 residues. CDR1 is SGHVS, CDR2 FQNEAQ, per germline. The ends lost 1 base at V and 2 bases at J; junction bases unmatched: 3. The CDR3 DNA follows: TGTGCCAGCAGCTTAGGCCGGGACAGGGCCTACGAGCAGTACTTC. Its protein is CASSLGRDRAYEQYF.

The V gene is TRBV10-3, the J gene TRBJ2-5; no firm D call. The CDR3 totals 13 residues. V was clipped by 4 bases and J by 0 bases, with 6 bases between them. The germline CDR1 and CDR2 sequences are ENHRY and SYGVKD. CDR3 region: CAISVAYQETQYF. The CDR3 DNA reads TGTGCCATCAGTGTGGCCTACCAAGAGACCCAGTACTTC.

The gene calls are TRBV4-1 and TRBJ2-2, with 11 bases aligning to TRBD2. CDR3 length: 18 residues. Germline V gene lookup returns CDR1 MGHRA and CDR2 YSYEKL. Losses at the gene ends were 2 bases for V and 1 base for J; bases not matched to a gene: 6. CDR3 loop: CASSQRTSGSVNTGELFF. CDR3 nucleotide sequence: TGCGCCAGCAGCCAACGGACTAGCGGGTCAGTGAACACCGGGGAGCTGTTTTTT.